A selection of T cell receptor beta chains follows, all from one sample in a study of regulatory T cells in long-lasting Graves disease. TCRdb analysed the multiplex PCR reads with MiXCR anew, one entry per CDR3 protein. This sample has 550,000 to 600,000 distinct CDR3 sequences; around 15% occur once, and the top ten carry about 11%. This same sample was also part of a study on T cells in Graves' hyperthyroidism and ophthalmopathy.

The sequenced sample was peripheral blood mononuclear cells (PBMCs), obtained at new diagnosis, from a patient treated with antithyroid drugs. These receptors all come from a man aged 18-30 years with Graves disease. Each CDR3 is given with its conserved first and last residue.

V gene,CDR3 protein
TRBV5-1,CASSFQGRSVTEAFF
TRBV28,CASRGGAGGTYEQYF
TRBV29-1,CSVALFGWAEQYF
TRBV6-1,CASTTTSGRPNEQFF
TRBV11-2,CASSGGQGVPYNEQFF
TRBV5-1,CASSIHPSYEQYF
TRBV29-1,CSVQSQVYEQYF
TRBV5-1,CASSLNPGPGELFF
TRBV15,CATSRDRRGLTDTQYF
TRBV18,CASSPEVGETQYF
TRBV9,CASSGAVTNEKLFF
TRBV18,CASSPPGLEPQHF
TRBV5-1,CASSLSWQETQYF
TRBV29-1,CSVERDKGTEAFF
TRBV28,CASSPDRGGRDYGYTF
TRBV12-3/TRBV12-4,CASRRDLANTIYF
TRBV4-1,CASSQIRRDNEQFF
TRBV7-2,CASTAGGSYNEQFF
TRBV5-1,CASSHGQVRHLSTF
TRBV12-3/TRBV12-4,CASSLVQAYEQFF
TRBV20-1,CSAVQGADIQYF
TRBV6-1,CASRGLAGGPYEQYF
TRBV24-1,CATSDLPVGKGYTDTQYF
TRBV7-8,CASRTSPSGSEQYF
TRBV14,CASSHGNNSPLHF
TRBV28,CATADVRRYEQYF
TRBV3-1,CASSPIDRGALHF
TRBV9,CASSVSGLAGFSYNEQFF
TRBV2,CASSRQGLDYGYTF
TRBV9,CASSAASGSFNEQFF
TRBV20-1,CSAWGSGYEQYF
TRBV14,CASSGWGAYSGNTIYF
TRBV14,CASSQDHYQAFF
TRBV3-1,CASTPGIEGHGYTF
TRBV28,CASGLSGSGRREQYF
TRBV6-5,CASSFWSSESTEAFF
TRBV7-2,CASSPTSGRGEQFF
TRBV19,CASSICREQYF
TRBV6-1,CASMGQGAPWGSNQPQHF
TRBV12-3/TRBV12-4,CASSQGTGITYEQYF
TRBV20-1,CSARDRSSAFF
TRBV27,CASSFSREISTEAFF
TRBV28,CASTLRDRVEKLFF
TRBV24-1,CATSDLAGHEQFF
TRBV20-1,CSAVKGARNNQPQHF
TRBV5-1,CASSLGGASTGELFF
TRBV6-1,CASSPGQQGTQYF
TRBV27,CASSFQELAGVRNEQFF
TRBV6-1,CASNRQASNQPQHF
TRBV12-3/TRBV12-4,CASSSPTGSGANVLTF
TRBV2,CASSEGASGYYEQYF
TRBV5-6,CASKRGLAATYEQYF